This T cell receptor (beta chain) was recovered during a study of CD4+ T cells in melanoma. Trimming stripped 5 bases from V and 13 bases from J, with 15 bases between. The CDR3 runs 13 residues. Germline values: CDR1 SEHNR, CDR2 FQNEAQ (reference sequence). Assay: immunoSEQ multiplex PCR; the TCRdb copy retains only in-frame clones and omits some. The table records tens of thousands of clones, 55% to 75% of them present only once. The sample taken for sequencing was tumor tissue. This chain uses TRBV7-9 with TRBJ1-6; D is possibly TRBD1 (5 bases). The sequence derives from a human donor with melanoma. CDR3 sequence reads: CASSPESRAPLHF. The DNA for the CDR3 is TGTGCCAGCAGCCCAGAGTCCAGGGCTCCCCTCCACTTT.